The sequence of this T cell receptor (beta chain) was determined in a study of radiotherapy plus CTLA-4 blockade in lung cancer. Study at large: Objective responses arose in approximately 17% of patients, and 25% to 40% experienced disease control. Regarding the study as a whole: Expansion in blood of tumor-derived TCR clones was seen after radiotherapy plus ipilimumab. Early blood T cell clone dynamics reportedly forecast response best, with interferon-beta.

TCRdb keeps only in-frame clones here, not all; method: immunoSEQ multiplex PCR. There are about 77,000 clones in the sample; roughly 69% occur only once, and more than 8% lies in the top ten. Lung cancer patients with chemo-refractory metastatic non-small-cell disease were given focal radiation plus CTLA-4 blockade with ipilimumab. As to this clone: Its antigen is not known. A junction boundary mismatches the germline segment, possibly from a read error.

CDR1 and CDR2 from the germline V gene are KGHSH and LQKENI. This CDR3 has 18 amino acids. The TCR sequence derives from a human donor with non-small cell lung cancer whose response to radiotherapy plus ipilimumab could not be evaluated. The genes are TRBV18 and TRBJ2-1; 11 bases fit TRBD1. This specimen was peripheral blood, taken from a patient treated with radiotherapy plus ipilimumab. CDR3 loop: CASSPLTLGQGGSNGQFF. The CDR3 DNA is TGTGCCAGCTCACCACTGACTTTGGGACAGGGGGGGTCGAATGGGCAGTTCTTC.